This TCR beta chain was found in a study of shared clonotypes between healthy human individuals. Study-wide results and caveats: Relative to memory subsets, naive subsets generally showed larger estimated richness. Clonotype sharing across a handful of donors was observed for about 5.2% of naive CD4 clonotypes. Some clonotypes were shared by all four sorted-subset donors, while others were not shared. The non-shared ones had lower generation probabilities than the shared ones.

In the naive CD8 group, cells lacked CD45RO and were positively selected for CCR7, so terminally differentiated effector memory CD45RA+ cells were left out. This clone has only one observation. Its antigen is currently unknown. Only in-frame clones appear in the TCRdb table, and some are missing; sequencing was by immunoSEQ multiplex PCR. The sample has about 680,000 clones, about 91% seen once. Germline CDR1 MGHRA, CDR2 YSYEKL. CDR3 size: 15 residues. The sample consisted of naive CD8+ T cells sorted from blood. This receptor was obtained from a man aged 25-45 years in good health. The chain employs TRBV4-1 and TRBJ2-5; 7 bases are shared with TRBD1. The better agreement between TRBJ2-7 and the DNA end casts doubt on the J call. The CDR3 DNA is TGCGCCAGCAGCCAAGGTGAGGGGGCGAGGAACGAGCAGTACTTC. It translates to CASSQGEGARNEQYF.